The rows below give T cell receptor beta chains drawn from one sample of a study of T cell responses to AZD1222 COVID-19 vaccine. The assay was immunoSEQ multiplex PCR, and TCRdb's table has in-frame clones only and misses some. In the table there are over 100,000 clones, about 87% of which are singletons. The sample here was peripheral blood, taken on day 0 of AZD1222 vaccination. Every receptor here comes from an adult in good health. The CDR3 runs from the conserved cysteine through the conserved F or W. The D gene is left open where the match is weak. A row's size may be missing; if present it is once, few, many or a size class.

CDR3aa: CASSEDRGNTEAFF
CDR3nt: TGCGCCAGCAGCGAAGACAGGGGTAACACTGAAGCTTTCTTT
j_gene: TRBJ1-1
d_gene: TRBD1
v_gene: TRBV5-1
abundance: NA

CDR3aa: CASSGGALTEAFF
CDR3nt: TGCGCCAGCAGCGGGGGGGCCTTGACTGAAGCTTTCTTT
j_gene: TRBJ1-1
d_gene: NA
v_gene: TRBV5-1
abundance: NA

CDR3aa: CASSPLAGFGNQPQHF
CDR3nt: TGTGCCAGCAGTCCCCTAGCAGGGTTCGGCAATCAGCCCCAGCATTTT
j_gene: TRBJ1-5
d_gene: NA
v_gene: TRBV28
abundance: NA

CDR3aa: CASSLVGPGGGNTIYF
CDR3nt: TGTGCCAGCAGTTTAGTCGGGCCAGGGGGTGGAAACACCATATATTTT
j_gene: TRBJ1-3
d_gene: TRBD1
v_gene: TRBV28
abundance: few

CDR3aa: CASSLSSDSGNTIYF
CDR3nt: TGCGCCAGCAGCTTGAGCTCAGACTCTGGAAACACCATATATTTT
j_gene: TRBJ1-3
d_gene: NA
v_gene: TRBV5-1
abundance: NA

CDR3aa: CASSGGRYTEAFF
CDR3nt: TGCGCCAGCAGTGGTGGGAGGTACACTGAAGCTTTCTTT
j_gene: TRBJ1-1
d_gene: NA
v_gene: TRBV10-2
abundance: NA

CDR3aa: CASSGSSYNEQFF
CDR3nt: TGCGCCAGCTCGGGGAGCTCCTACAATGAGCAGTTCTTC
j_gene: TRBJ2-1
d_gene: NA
v_gene: TRBV5-1
abundance: once

CDR3aa: CASSKSTGDTEAFF
CDR3nt: TGTGCCAGCAGCAAATCGACAGGGGACACTGAAGCTTTCTTT
j_gene: TRBJ1-1
d_gene: TRBD1
v_gene: TRBV7-3
abundance: NA

CDR3aa: CASSLRSGANVLTF
CDR3nt: TGTGCCAGCTCACTCCGTTCTGGGGCCAACGTCCTGACTTTC
j_gene: TRBJ2-6
d_gene: NA
v_gene: TRBV18
abundance: NA

CDR3aa: CASSPQGSGNYGYTF
CDR3nt: TGCGCCAGCAGCCCCCAGGGATCGGGGAACTATGGCTACACCTTC
j_gene: TRBJ1-2
d_gene: NA
v_gene: TRBV5-1
abundance: NA

CDR3aa: CASSVELAGGLLSYEQYF
CDR3nt: TGTGCCAGCAGCGTAGAACTAGCGGGGGGGCTTTTGTCCTACGAGCAGTACTTC
j_gene: TRBJ2-7
d_gene: TRBD2
v_gene: TRBV9
abundance: NA

CDR3aa: CASSAQSRGMEKLFF
CDR3nt: TGTGCCAGCAGCGCCCAGTCCCGGGGGATGGAAAAACTGTTTTTT
j_gene: TRBJ1-4
d_gene: NA
v_gene: TRBV9
abundance: NA

CDR3aa: CASSYSPRGAQNIQYF
CDR3nt: TGTGCCAGCAGTTACTCCCCCCGGGGGGCGCAAAACATTCAGTACTTC
j_gene: TRBJ2-4
d_gene: NA
v_gene: TRBV6-5
abundance: NA

CDR3aa: CAWIPSGGLTQYF
CDR3nt: TGTGCCTGGATACCTAGCGGGGGTTTGACCCAGTACTTC
j_gene: TRBJ2-5
d_gene: TRBD2
v_gene: TRBV30
abundance: NA

CDR3aa: CATSITLTHSTGGAFF
CDR3nt: TGTGCCACCAGCATTACACTGACCCACTCAACAGGGGGAGCTTTCTTT
j_gene: TRBJ1-1
d_gene: TRBD1
v_gene: TRBV15
abundance: NA

CDR3aa: CASSSSDRRFTDTQYF
CDR3nt: TGTGCCAGCAGCTCATCGGACAGGAGATTCACAGATACGCAGTATTTT
j_gene: TRBJ2-3
d_gene: TRBD1
v_gene: TRBV7-9
abundance: NA

CDR3aa: CASSQTPGTGDEQYF
CDR3nt: TGCGCCAGCAGCCAAACCCCCGGGACAGGGGACGAGCAGTACTTC
j_gene: TRBJ2-7
d_gene: TRBD1
v_gene: TRBV4-1
abundance: NA

CDR3aa: CASSADSNTEAFF
CDR3nt: TGCGCCAGCAGCGCTGACAGCAACACTGAAGCTTTCTTT
j_gene: TRBJ1-1
d_gene: NA
v_gene: TRBV4-1
abundance: NA

CDR3aa: CAIQVNTEAFF
CDR3nt: TGTGCCATACAGGTGAACACTGAAGCTTTCTTT
j_gene: TRBJ1-1
d_gene: NA
v_gene: TRBV30
abundance: NA

CDR3aa: CASSYGAVSDTQYF
CDR3nt: TGTGCCAGCAGTTACGGGGCAGTCTCAGATACGCAGTATTTT
j_gene: TRBJ2-3
d_gene: NA
v_gene: TRBV6-5
abundance: NA

CDR3aa: CASSLWSLRGTPLPNYGYTF
CDR3nt: TGTGCCAGCAGTTTATGGAGTCTGAGGGGGACGCCACTGCCGAACTATGGCTACACCTTC
j_gene: TRBJ1-2
d_gene: NA
v_gene: TRBV28
abundance: NA

CDR3aa: CASCFSSGNTIYF
CDR3nt: TGTGCCAGTTGTTTTAGCTCTGGAAACACCATATATTTT
j_gene: TRBJ1-3
d_gene: NA
v_gene: TRBV12-3/TRBV12-4
abundance: NA

CDR3aa: CAWNRGRIPYEQYF
CDR3nt: TGTGCCTGGAACCGGGGGCGAATTCCCTACGAGCAGTACTTC
j_gene: TRBJ2-7
d_gene: NA
v_gene: TRBV30
abundance: NA

CDR3aa: CASSPEVKMNTEAFF
CDR3nt: TGTGCTAGCAGTCCCGAGGTGAAAATGAACACTGAAGCTTTCTTT
j_gene: TRBJ1-1
d_gene: NA
v_gene: TRBV7-7
abundance: NA

CDR3aa: CASAGSTDTQYF
CDR3nt: TGTGCCAGCGCGGGAAGCACAGATACGCAGTATTTT
j_gene: TRBJ2-3
d_gene: NA
v_gene: TRBV28
abundance: NA

CDR3aa: CATSSRSPVAGSPLHF
CDR3nt: TGTGCCACCAGCAGCCGATCCCCGGTCGCAGGATCACCCCTCCACTTT
j_gene: TRBJ1-6
d_gene: NA
v_gene: TRBV15
abundance: NA

CDR3aa: CASSMGDLSYEQYF
CDR3nt: TGTGCCAGTAGTATGGGGGACCTATCCTACGAGCAGTACTTC
j_gene: TRBJ2-7
d_gene: NA
v_gene: TRBV19
abundance: NA

CDR3aa: CASSTPLRLAGGPATDTQYF
CDR3nt: TGTGCCAGCAGTACCCCCCTTCGACTAGCGGGGGGGCCTGCCACAGATACGCAGTATTTT
j_gene: TRBJ2-3
d_gene: TRBD2
v_gene: TRBV28
abundance: once

CDR3aa: CASSFWREAFF
CDR3nt: TGTGCCAGCAGTTTCTGGAGGGAAGCTTTCTTT
j_gene: TRBJ1-1
d_gene: NA
v_gene: TRBV28
abundance: NA

CDR3aa: CAWRGNRRTGGVEAFF
CDR3nt: TGTGCCTGGAGGGGAAACCGGAGGACAGGGGGGGTTGAAGCTTTCTTT
j_gene: TRBJ1-1
d_gene: TRBD1
v_gene: TRBV30
abundance: NA

CDR3aa: CASSQAVRTGGQETQYF
CDR3nt: TGTGCCAGCAGCCAAGCTGTCCGGACAGGGGGCCAAGAGACCCAGTACTTC
j_gene: TRBJ2-5
d_gene: TRBD1
v_gene: TRBV14
abundance: NA

CDR3aa: CASSLSTGLIGELFF
CDR3nt: TGTGCCAGTAGTCTCTCTACAGGGTTGATCGGGGAGCTGTTTTTT
j_gene: TRBJ2-2
d_gene: NA
v_gene: TRBV19
abundance: NA

CDR3aa: CASGDRGNYGYTF
CDR3nt: TGTGCCAGTGGGGACAGGGGCAACTATGGCTACACCTTC
j_gene: TRBJ1-2
d_gene: TRBD1
v_gene: TRBV19
abundance: once

CDR3aa: CATSRDREISTDTQYF
CDR3nt: TGTGCCACCAGCAGAGATCGGGAAATTAGCACAGATACGCAGTATTTT
j_gene: TRBJ2-3
d_gene: NA
v_gene: TRBV15
abundance: once

CDR3aa: CATSRDRGGNTEAFF
CDR3nt: TGTGCCACCAGCAGAGACCGGGGTGGGAACACTGAAGCTTTCTTT
j_gene: TRBJ1-1
d_gene: NA
v_gene: TRBV15
abundance: NA

CDR3aa: CASSLRPGPDQPQHF
CDR3nt: TGTGCCAGCAGCTTACGCCCAGGGCCGGACCAGCCCCAGCATTTT
j_gene: TRBJ1-5
d_gene: NA
v_gene: TRBV7-8
abundance: NA

CDR3aa: CASSKPGLAGVEQYF
CDR3nt: TGTGCCAGCAGTAAACCGGGACTAGCGGGAGTTGAGCAGTACTTC
j_gene: TRBJ2-7
d_gene: TRBD2
v_gene: TRBV6-5
abundance: few

CDR3aa: CASSRSPEDGYTF
CDR3nt: TGTGCCAGCAGCCGCTCCCCGGAGGATGGCTACACCTTC
j_gene: TRBJ1-2
d_gene: NA
v_gene: TRBV12-3/TRBV12-4
abundance: once

CDR3aa: CASRSLTGYEQYF
CDR3nt: TGTGCCAGTAGAAGTCTGACTGGTTACGAGCAGTACTTC
j_gene: TRBJ2-7
d_gene: NA
v_gene: TRBV19
abundance: NA

CDR3aa: CASSYRERNTEAFF
CDR3nt: TGTGCCAGCAGCTACAGGGAGAGGAACACTGAAGCTTTCTTT
j_gene: TRBJ1-1
d_gene: NA
v_gene: TRBV6-5
abundance: NA